This TCR beta chain was recovered during a study of OX40 agonist ivuxolimab in advanced cancers. The study, taken as a whole, reports: Partial responders receiving 0.1-3.0 mg/kg showed among the lowest clonal expansion. Circulating CD4+ and CD8+ T cells showed clonal expansion by week 6 at 0.1 to 3.0 mg/kg.

Only in-frame clones appear in the TCRdb table, and some are missing; sequencing was by immunoSEQ multiplex PCR. Of about 88,000 clones in the sample, around 85% were seen once. As concerns this clone: What it binds is not known.

The sample in question was CD4+ or CD8+ T cells sorted from blood, obtained in a trial of the OX40 agonist ivuxolimab. The sequence came from an adult with an advanced solid tumor such as melanoma, head and neck, liver or kidney cancer.

CDR3 bases: TGTGCCAGCAGTTACAGGGGAGACTACACCTTC. Translated: CASSYRGDYTF. The chain joins TRBV28 to TRBJ1-2; 7 positions match TRBD1. The V and J ends lost 4 bases and 10 bases, in that order; junction bases with no gene match: 3. Germline values: CDR1 MDHEN, CDR2 SYDVKM. CDR3 size: 11 residues.